This entry lists 20 T cell receptor beta chains sequenced from one sample in a study of cytomegalovirus exposure and HLA in healthy donors. Researchers ran the PCR with 60 Vbeta and 13 Jbeta primers. Method: immunoSEQ multiplex PCR; TCRdb's copy keeps in-frame clones and lacks some. The table has about 150,000 clones, over 60% seen once. The sample was PBMCs. Receptors originate from a man aged 40-49 years in good health and CMV-seropositive.

The chain is built from TRBV30 and TRBJ2-7, with 11 nucleotides matching TRBD2. From germline, CDR1 is GTSNPN and CDR2 SVGIG (reference sequence). Losses at the gene ends were 3 bases for V and 4 bases for J; bases not matched to a gene: 8. This CDR3 comprises 15 residues. CDR3 in amino acids: CAWRETSGSKYEQYF. CDR3 DNA sequence: TGTGCCTGGAGGGAAACTAGCGGGAGTAAGTACGAGCAGTACTTC.

V and J are TRBV11-3 and TRBJ2-2, with TRBD2 identical over 12 bases. The CDR3 runs to 16 residues. The V segment lost 6 bases and the J segment 4 bases; nucleotides outside the gene matches: 6. The germline V gene has CDR1 SGHNT and CDR2 YENEEA. The DNA for the CDR3 is TGTGCCAGCAGGCTAGCGGGAGGGCCAGGCACCGGGGAGCTGTTTTTT. It yields the protein CASRLAGGPGTGELFF.

This chain connects TRBV7-2 to TRBJ1-5; the D gene is possibly TRBD1 (6 bases). The CDR3 consists of 15 residues. Germline V gives CDR1 SGHTA, CDR2 FQGNSA. The germline V and J ends were trimmed by 3 bases and 6 bases, with 15 bases remaining between them. CDR3 DNA: TGTGCCAGCAGCTTCAGTTCCACAGGGATTCAGCCCCAGCATTTT. Protein product: CASSFSSTGIQPQHF.

V and J are TRBV6-5 and TRBJ2-5; D uncertain. Germline assignment: CDR1 MNHEY and CDR2 SVGAGI. The V and J ends lost 6 bases and 1 base respectively, with 9 bases between them. The CDR3 has 13 residues. CDR3 in amino acids: CASRRGSQETQYF. The CDR3 bases are TGTGCCAGCAGACGCGGCAGCCAAGAGACCCAGTACTTC.

The chain has TRBV5-5 and TRBJ1-1; tentatively, D is TRBD1 (6 bases). Germline assignment: CDR1 SGHKS and CDR2 YYEKEE (reference sequence). The CDR3 contains 17 residues. V lost 2 bases, J lost 5 bases, and 22 bases lay in between. CDR3 sequence (DNA): TGTGCCAGCAGCTTCCGTTCGTCGGGGGGGCGCGGGACTGAAGCTTTCTTT. This translates into CASSFRSSGGRGTEAFF.

The chain uses TRBV5-1 and TRBJ1-4, with D perhaps TRBD1 (5 bases). The CDR3 has 15 amino acids. Germline loops: CDR1 SGHRS, CDR2 YFSETQ. V lost 0 bases to trimming and J lost 10 bases, with 16 bases between them. CDR3 region: CASSLEGSQGGKLFF. In DNA form, the CDR3 reads TGCGCCAGCAGCTTGGAAGGGTCCCAGGGCGGAAAACTGTTTTTT.

This clone was counted only a few times. CDR3 sequence reads: CASSLAWGGAPPTNYGYTF. DNA for the CDR3: TGTGCCAGCAGCTTAGCTTGGGGGGGGGCACCTCCGACTAACTATGGCTACACCTTC. The chain is built from TRBV7-6 and TRBJ1-2; D may be TRBD1 (6 bases). V lost 0 bases, J lost 0 bases, and 20 bases lay in between. This CDR3 is 19 amino acids long. Germline V gene sequence: CDR1 SGHVS, CDR2 FNYEAQ. The variable domain in full, completed from reference TRBV7-6 and TRBJ1-2, reads GAGVSQSPRYKVTKRGQDVALRCDPISGHVSLYWYRQALGQGPEFLTYFNYEAQQDKSGLPNDRFSAERPEGSISTLTIQRTEQRDSAMYRCASSLAWGGAPPTNYGYTFGSGTRLTVV.

The chain combines TRBV30 with TRBJ1-1; D remains unclear. The germline CDR1 and CDR2 sequences are GTSNPN and SVGIG (reference sequence). Trimming cost V 1 base and J 0 bases, with 6 bases left between them. The CDR3 has 13 amino acids. The CDR3 nucleotides are TGTGCCTGGAGTGAACAGCTGAACACTGAAGCTTTCTTT. Protein product: CAWSEQLNTEAFF.

This chain joins TRBV9 and TRBJ2-3, with D possibly TRBD1 on 5 matching bases. Per germline, CDR1 SGDLS and CDR2 YYNGEE. The CDR3 runs 15 residues. V shed 1 base and J shed 2 bases, with 11 bases lying between them. CDR3 residues: CASSVQGAYTDTQYF. CDR3 nucleotides: TGTGCCAGCAGCGTACAGGGTGCCTACACAGATACGCAGTATTTT.

CDR3 DNA sequence: TGTGCCAGCAGCTTATCGACAGGGCTCGGAAACACCATATATTTT. Translating gives CASSLSTGLGNTIYF. V is TRBV7-2 and J is TRBJ1-3, with TRBD1 identical over 7 bases. V lost 2 bases and J lost 4; bases outside the gene matches: 5. The V gene's germline CDR1 is SGHTA and CDR2 FQGNSA. This CDR3 contains 15 residues.

The CDR3 DNA sequence: TGTGCCAGCAGCTTAACGCCTAGCGGAACCTACGAGCAGTACTTC. This encodes CASSLTPSGTYEQYF. This sequence joins TRBV7-3 and TRBJ2-7; TRBD2 aligns across 7 bases. Losses at the gene ends were 0 bases for V and 2 bases for J; bases not matched to a gene: 4. Germline CDR1 SGHTA, CDR2 FQGTGA. There are 15 residues in the CDR3.

This chain links TRBV5-1 with TRBJ2-7; no firm D call. Trimming took 0 bases from V and 6 from J, leaving 7 bases between them. Germline V CDR1 and CDR2: SGHRS, YFSETQ. The CDR3 has 12 residues. CDR3 DNA sequence: TGCGCCAGCAGCTTGGAAGGCGGCGAGCAGTACTTC. Translation gives CASSLEGGEQYF.

The chain has TRBV11-2 and TRBJ2-5, with D possibly TRBD1 on 6 matching bases. CDR1 SGHAT and CDR2 FQNNGV come from the germline V gene. The CDR3 runs 17 residues. The ends were cut back, 0 bases at V and 5 bases at J, with 19 bases in the middle. CDR3 in amino acids: CASSLEAGALSRETQYF. The CDR3 DNA reads TGTGCCAGCAGCTTAGAGGCAGGGGCGTTGTCTCGGGAGACCCAGTACTTC. Variable domain in full (rest from reference TRBV11-2 and TRBJ2-5): EAGVAQSPRYKIIEKRQSVAFWCNPISGHATLYWYQQILGQGPKLLIQFQNNGVVDDSQLPKDRFSAERLKGVDSTLKIQPAKLEDSAVYLCASSLEAGALSRETQYFGPGTRLLVL.

J is TRBJ2-7 and V is TRBV19; 7 bases fit TRBD1. Per the germline V gene, CDR1 is LNHDA and CDR2 is SQIVND (reference sequence). The junction had 7 bases not matched to a gene; V was cut back by 3 bases and J by 2 bases. CDR3 length: 15 amino acids. The CDR3 bases are TGTGCCAGTAGTATTCGACAGGGACCGCCCTACGAGCAGTACTTC. Translation gives CASSIRQGPPYEQYF.

This sequence joins TRBV30 and TRBJ1-2, with D unclear. In germline, CDR1 is GTSNPN, CDR2 SVGIG (reference sequence). V was pared by 4 bases and J by 0 bases, with 6 bases between. The CDR3 is 12 amino acids. CDR3 sequence reads: CAWMSSNYGYTF. CDR3 DNA sequence: TGTGCCTGGATGTCCTCTAACTATGGCTACACCTTC.

J is TRBJ2-7 and V is TRBV7-2; 8 bases fit TRBD1. The CDR3 length is 15 residues. V was clipped by 4 bases and J by 6 bases; unmatched bases: 11. CDR1 and CDR2 (germline): SGHTA, FQGNSA. CDR3 amino acids: CASSSYSGGRGEQYF. CDR3 DNA sequence: TGTGCCAGCAGCTCCTACTCAGGGGGCAGGGGCGAGCAGTACTTC.

V gene TRBV28 combines with J gene TRBJ1-1; the match to TRBD1 covers 7 bases. The CDR3 has 12 residues. Germline V gene lookup returns CDR1 MDHEN and CDR2 SYDVKM. V trimming: 7 bases; J trimming: 10 bases; junction bases outside the gene matches: 9. CDR3 sequence: CASNDRDERAFF. Written as DNA, the CDR3 is TGTGCCAGCAATGACAGGGATGAGAGAGCTTTCTTT.

This clone was seen just once. The chain has TRBV28 and TRBJ2-2; the match to TRBD1 covers 11 bases. The trim removed 3 bases at V and 6 bases at J, leaving 9 bases unmatched. CDR3 size: 17 residues. Germline-derived CDR1 and CDR2 are MDHEN and SYDVKM. The CDR3, as DNA: TGTGCCAGCAGTTTCACTTGGGGGGGACAGGGGGCCGGGGAGCTGTTTTTT. Translated, it gives CASSFTWGGQGAGELFF.

J is TRBJ2-1 and V is TRBV2, with D hard to call. V was clipped by 8 bases and J by 0 bases, with 11 bases between them. The V gene's germline CDR1 is SNHLY and CDR2 FYNNEI. CDR3 length: 14 residues. The CDR3 DNA follows: TGTGCCAGCCACGAAAGGAGCTCCTACAATGAGCAGTTCTTC. It codes for CASHERSSYNEQFF.

J is TRBJ1-6 and V is TRBV7-9; tentatively, D is TRBD1 (5 bases). The germline gives CDR1 SEHNR, CDR2 FQNEAQ (reference sequence). The CDR3 contains 14 residues. Trimming stripped 1 base from V and 9 bases from J, with 10 bases between. The CDR3 DNA sequence: TGTGCCAGCAGCTTAGAAGGGGCGCGTTCACCCCTCCACTTT. Translated, it gives CASSLEGARSPLHF.